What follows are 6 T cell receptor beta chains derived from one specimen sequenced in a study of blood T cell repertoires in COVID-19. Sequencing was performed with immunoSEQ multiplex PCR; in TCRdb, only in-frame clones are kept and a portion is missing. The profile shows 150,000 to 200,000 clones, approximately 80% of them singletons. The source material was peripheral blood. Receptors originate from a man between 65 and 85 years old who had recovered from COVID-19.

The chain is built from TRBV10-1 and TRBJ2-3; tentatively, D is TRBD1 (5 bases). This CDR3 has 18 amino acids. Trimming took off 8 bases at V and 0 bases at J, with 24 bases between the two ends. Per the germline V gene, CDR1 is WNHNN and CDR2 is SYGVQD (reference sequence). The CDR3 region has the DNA TGCGCCAGCTCTTATTGCTGGTACAGGCCGGATAGCACAGATACGCAGTATTTT. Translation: CASSYCWYRPDSTDTQYF.

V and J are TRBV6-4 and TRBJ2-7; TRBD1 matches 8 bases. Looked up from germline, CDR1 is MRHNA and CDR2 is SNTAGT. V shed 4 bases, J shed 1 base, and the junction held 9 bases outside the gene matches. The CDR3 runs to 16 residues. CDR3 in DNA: TGTGCCAGCAGTGGTAAGACAGGGGCTGGATCCTACGAGCAGTACTTC. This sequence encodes CASSGKTGAGSYEQYF.

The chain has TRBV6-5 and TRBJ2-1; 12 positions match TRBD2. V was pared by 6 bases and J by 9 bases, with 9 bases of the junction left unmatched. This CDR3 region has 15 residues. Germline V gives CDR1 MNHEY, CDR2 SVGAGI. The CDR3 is CASSRLAGDPGEQFF. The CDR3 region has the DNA TGTGCCAGCAGCAGACTAGCGGGAGACCCGGGTGAGCAGTTCTTC.

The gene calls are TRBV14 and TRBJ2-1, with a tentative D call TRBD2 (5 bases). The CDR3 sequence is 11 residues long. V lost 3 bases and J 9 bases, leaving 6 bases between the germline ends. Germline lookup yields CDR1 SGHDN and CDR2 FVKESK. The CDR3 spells CASSHEGEQFF. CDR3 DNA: TGTGCCAGCAGCCACGAGGGTGAGCAGTTCTTC.

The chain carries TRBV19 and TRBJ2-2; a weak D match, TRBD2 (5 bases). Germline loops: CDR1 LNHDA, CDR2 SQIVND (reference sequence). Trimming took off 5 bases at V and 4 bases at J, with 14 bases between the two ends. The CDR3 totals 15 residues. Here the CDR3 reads CASSRGVGFTGELFF. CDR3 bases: TGTGCCAGTAGTCGGGGAGTGGGTTTCACCGGGGAGCTGTTTTTT.

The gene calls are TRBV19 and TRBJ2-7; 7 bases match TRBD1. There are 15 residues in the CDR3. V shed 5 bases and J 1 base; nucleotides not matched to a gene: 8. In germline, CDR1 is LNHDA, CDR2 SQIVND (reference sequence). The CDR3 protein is CASSLTGALSYEQYF. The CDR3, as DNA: TGTGCCAGTAGTTTAACAGGGGCGTTGTCCTACGAGCAGTACTTC.